This TCR beta chain was observed in a study of blood T cell repertoires in COVID-19. Study information: Specimens from acute and convalescent COVID-19 originated in the United States, Italy and Spain. Sources were T cells, B-cell-depleted T cells, or PBMCs; the material itself was cDNA or gDNA.

The CDR3 extends over 17 amino acids. The junction had 9 bases not matched to a gene; V was cut back by 0 bases and J by 2 bases. The V gene's germline CDR1 is LGHDT and CDR2 YNNKEL (reference sequence). Authors' processing steps: Quantification of nucleated cells was approximated via reference gene primer amplification. The method was immunoSEQ multiplex PCR; TCRdb's version includes in-frame clones alone and lacks a portion of them. Clonal size and the V and J genes are those of that table, whereas D and trimming came from the DNA. The sample contains 100,000 or so clones, roughly 92% of which appear only once.

The material sequenced was peripheral blood. The chain has TRBV3-1 (or the pseudogene TRBV3-2) and TRBJ2-5; 7 nucleotides align to TRBD2. The sequence derives from a woman aged 60 to 75 with active COVID-19. The CDR3 loop reads CASSQDLTGRGQETQYF. CDR3 bases: TGTGCCAGCAGCCAAGATCTCACCGGGCGGGGGCAAGAGACCCAGTACTTC.